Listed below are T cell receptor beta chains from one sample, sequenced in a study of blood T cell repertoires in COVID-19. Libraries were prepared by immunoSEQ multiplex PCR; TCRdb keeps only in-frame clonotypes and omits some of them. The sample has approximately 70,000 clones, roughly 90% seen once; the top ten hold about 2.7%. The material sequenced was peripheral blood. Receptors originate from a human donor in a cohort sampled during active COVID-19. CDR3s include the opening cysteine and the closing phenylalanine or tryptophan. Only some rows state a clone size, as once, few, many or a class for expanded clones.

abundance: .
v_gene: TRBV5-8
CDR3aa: CASSFLGGSQETQYF

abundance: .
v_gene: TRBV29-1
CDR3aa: CSAIAGPAKQYF

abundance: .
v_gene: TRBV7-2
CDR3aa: CASSPSRLEDTQYF

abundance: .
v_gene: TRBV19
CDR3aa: CASSTDRANTEAFF

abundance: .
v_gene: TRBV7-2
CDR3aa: CASSLVRAGQETQYF

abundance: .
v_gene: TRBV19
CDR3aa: CASSGQGGEKLFF

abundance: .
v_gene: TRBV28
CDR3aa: CAVTGTGIYGYTF

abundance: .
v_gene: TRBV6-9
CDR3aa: CASSSRQSTVVLYF

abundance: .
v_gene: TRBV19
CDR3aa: CASSIGGSTYEQYF

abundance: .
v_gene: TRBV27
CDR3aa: CASSDRGRKNTEAFF

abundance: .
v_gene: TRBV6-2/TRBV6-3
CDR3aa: CASSYMAQPQHF

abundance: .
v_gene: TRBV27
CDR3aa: CASSLSLAGGPIGELFF

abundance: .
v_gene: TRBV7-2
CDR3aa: CASSFSVYEQFF

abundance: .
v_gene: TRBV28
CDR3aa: CASSPGWGTGGNSPLHF

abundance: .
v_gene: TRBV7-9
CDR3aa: CASSLSKDGVKLFF

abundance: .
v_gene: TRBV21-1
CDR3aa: CASSNNAEDKGQANSPLHF

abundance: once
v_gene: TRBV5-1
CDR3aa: CASSRDRGEQFF

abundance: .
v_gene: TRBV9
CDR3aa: CASSVSVLGGAAYNEQFF

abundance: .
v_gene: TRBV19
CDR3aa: CASTRDRYQETQYF

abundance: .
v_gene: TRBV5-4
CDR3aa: CASSPSPGHGYTF

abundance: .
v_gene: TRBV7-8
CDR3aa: CASSLAQGGGGIQYF

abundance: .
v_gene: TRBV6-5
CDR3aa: CASSYGPSGRTVLF

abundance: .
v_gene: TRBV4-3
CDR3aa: CASSQVTSIDTQYF

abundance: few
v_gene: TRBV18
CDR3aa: CASSLGKGGTDTQYF

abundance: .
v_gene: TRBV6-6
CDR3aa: CASSHGTVGANVLTF

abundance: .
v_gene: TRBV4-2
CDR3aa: CASSQDPGEKREQFF

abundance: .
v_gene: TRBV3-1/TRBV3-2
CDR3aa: CASSPGRRTSGENTDTQYF

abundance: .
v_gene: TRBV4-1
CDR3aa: CASRVTGGANTEAFF

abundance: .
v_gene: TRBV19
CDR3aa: CASSASGGGLQHF

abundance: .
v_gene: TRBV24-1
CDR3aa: CATSEIGSTYNEQFF

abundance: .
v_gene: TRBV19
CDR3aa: CASSIAGQGSGTYEQYF

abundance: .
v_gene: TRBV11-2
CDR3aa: CASSSGLVREQFF

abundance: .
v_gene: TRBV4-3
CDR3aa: CASSQAAAGSGADTQYF

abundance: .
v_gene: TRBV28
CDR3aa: CASSLQAGGPYNEQFF

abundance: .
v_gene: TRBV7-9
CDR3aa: CASSWLDTQYF

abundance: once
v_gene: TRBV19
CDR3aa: CASSLRDSNQPQHF

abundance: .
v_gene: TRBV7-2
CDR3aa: CASSLLGQANEKLFF

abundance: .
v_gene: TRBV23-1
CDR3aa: CASSQHLRGFSYEQYF

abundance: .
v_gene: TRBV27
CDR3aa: CASSFVGGTSYNEQFF

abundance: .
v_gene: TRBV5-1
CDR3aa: CASSLAGSSSYNEQFF

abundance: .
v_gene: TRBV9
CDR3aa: CASSVVSGTDTQYF

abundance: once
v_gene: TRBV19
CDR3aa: CASKTGNYGYTF

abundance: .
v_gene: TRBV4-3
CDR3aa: CASSQETQGRTGELFF

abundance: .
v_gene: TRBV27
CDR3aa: CASGGGRRNTEAFF

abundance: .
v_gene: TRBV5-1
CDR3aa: CASSLDSRLAGGMPQETQYF

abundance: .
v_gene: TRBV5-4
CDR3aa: CASSGRGGSSEAFF

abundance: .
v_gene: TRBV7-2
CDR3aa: CASSSFLGLAGNIQYF

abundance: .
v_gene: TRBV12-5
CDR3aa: CASGFRLAGGEETQYF

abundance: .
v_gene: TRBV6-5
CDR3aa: CASKHRARSNQPQHF

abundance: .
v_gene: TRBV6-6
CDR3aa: CASSLHRDRGHLDTQYF

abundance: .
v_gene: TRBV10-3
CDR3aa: CAISPGLAGSYEQYF

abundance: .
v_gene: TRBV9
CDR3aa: CASSLAGGPNNEQFF

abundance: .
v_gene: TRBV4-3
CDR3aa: CASSQQTSGGTDTQYF

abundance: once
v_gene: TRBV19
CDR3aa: CASSILGQAADYGYTF

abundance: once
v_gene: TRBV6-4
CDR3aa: CARGRDRGTYTEAFF

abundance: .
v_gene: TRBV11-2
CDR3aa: CASSQPGLAGAEQYF

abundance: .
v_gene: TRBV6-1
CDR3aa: CASSESGQGTSGNTIYF

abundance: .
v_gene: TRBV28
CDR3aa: CASSLAGTNTYEQYF

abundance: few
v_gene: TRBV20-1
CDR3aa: CSATPTERLYF